This T cell receptor beta chain was sequenced in a study of blood T cell repertoires in COVID-19. Produced via immunoSEQ multiplex PCR; TCRdb's table is partial and in-frame only. The table has about 270,000 clones, approximately 90% seen once. Cohorts were based on clinical histories the participants reported. V dropped 4 bases and J dropped 4 bases, with 13 bases sitting between them. CDR1 and CDR2 (germline): GTSNPN, SVGIG (reference sequence). This CDR3 is built from 13 residues. The chain employs TRBV30 and TRBJ1-1; a possible D gene is TRBD1 (5 bases). Sequenced material: PBMCs or T cells enriched from blood (not recorded which). This sequence was found in a woman in her 40s with acute COVID-19. The CDR3 nucleotides are TGTGCCTGGAATCCTCAGGGTGGCACTGAAGCTTTCTTT. As protein: CAWNPQGGTEAFF.